A single sample gave rise to the 26 T cell receptor beta chains below, sequenced in a study of a mutant IDH1 vaccine in newly diagnosed glioma. The sample's time point: week 35, safety follow-up. The content of each vaccine dose was 300 ug of mutant IDH1 20-mer peptide, and topical imiquimod accompanied it. Their recognized antigens are unknown. Only in-frame clones appear in the TCRdb table, and some are missing; sequencing was by immunoSEQ multiplex PCR. The sample has about 42,000 clones; 83% are singletons. Material: PBMCs, obtained from a glioma patient whose treatment included an IDH1 peptide vaccine. These receptors all stem from a woman aged 45-59 years with glioma.

The chain carries TRBV25-1 and TRBJ1-6; D is ambiguous. This CDR3 contains 12 residues. The germline V and J ends were trimmed by 1 base and 10 bases, with 5 bases remaining between them. The germline V gene encodes CDR1 MGHDK and CDR2 SYGVNS. CDR3 residues: CASSEFYSPLHF. In DNA, the CDR3 is TGTGCCAGCAGTGAATTTTACTCACCCCTCCACTTT.

For the CDR3, the DNA is TGCGCCAGCAGCCCTATGATCCGGGCGGGGACTGAAGCTTTCTTT. It yields the protein CASSPMIRAGTEAFF. The rearrangement links TRBV4-1 to TRBJ1-1; unclear D gene. V dropped 4 bases and J dropped 5 bases, with 17 bases sitting between them. Germline CDR1 reads MGHRA; CDR2 reads YSYEKL. The CDR3 consists of 15 residues.

CDR3 loop: CASSNRQGYNEQFF. The CDR3 DNA sequence: TGTGCCAGCAGCAACCGACAGGGATACAATGAGCAGTTCTTC. The V and J genes are TRBV7-9 and TRBJ2-1, with 7 bases that match TRBD1. Looked up from germline, CDR1 is SEHNR and CDR2 is FQNEAQ (reference sequence). The CDR3 loop spans 14 amino acids. V shed 5 bases and J 4 bases; nucleotides not matched to a gene: 5. The variable domain in full, with the rest retrieved from reference TRBV7-9 and TRBJ2-1, is DTGVSQNPRHKITKRGQNVTFRCDPISEHNRLYWYRQTLGQGPEFLTYFQNEAQLEKSRLLSDRFSAERPKGSFSTLEIQRTEQGDSAMYLCASSNRQGYNEQFFGPGTRLTVL.

The V and J genes are TRBV2 and TRBJ1-5, with TRBD1 identical over 7 bases. V dropped 4 bases and J dropped 1; count of bases not matched to a gene: 7. The CDR3 has 16 amino acids. Germline CDR1 and CDR2: SNHLY and FYNNEI. DNA of the CDR3: TGTGCCAGCAGTGTGGAGGGGGCGACGAGCAATCAGCCCCAGCATTTT. Its translation is CASSVEGATSNQPQHF. The full variable domain, with the rest looked up from reference TRBV2 and TRBJ1-5, is EPEVTQTPSHQVTQMGQEVILRCVPISNHLYFYWYRQILGQKVEFLVSFYNNEISEKSEIFDDQFSVERPDGSNFTLKIRSTKLEDSAMYFCASSVEGATSNQPQHFGDGTRLSIL.

The chain employs TRBV6-5 and TRBJ1-2, with 8 bases that match TRBD1. CDR3 length equals 13 residues. The germline V gene has CDR1 MNHEY and CDR2 SVGAGI. V lost 6 bases and J lost 3; bases outside the gene matches: 3. CDR3 amino acids: CASRDRADYGYTF. The CDR3 region has the DNA TGTGCCAGCAGGGACAGGGCCGACTATGGCTACACCTTC.

The V call is TRBV21-1, the J call TRBJ1-2. TRBV21-1 is designated a pseudogene. The CDR3 totals 14 residues. The CDR3 sequence: CASSKWTLNYGYTF. Here the CDR3 DNA reads TGTGCCAGCAGCAAATGGACGCTGAACTATGGCTACACCTTC.

This rearrangement joins TRBV11-2 to TRBJ2-5; D not resolved. Looked up from germline, CDR1 is SGHAT and CDR2 is FQNNGV. The CDR3 has 13 residues. V dropped 5 bases and J dropped 5 bases, with 12 bases sitting between them. The CDR3 DNA is TGTGCCAGCAGCGCTATGGATCGGGAGACCCAGTACTTC. Protein: CASSAMDRETQYF.

This chain uses TRBV6-1 with TRBJ1-5; D uncertain. Germline V gene sequence: CDR1 MNHNS, CDR2 SASEGT. The ends were cut back, 2 bases at V and 0 bases at J, with 14 bases in the middle. CDR3 length: 17 residues. CDR3 protein: CASSEYGTTYSNQPQHF. CDR3 nucleotide sequence: TGTGCCAGCAGTGAATATGGCACAACCTATAGCAATCAGCCCCAGCATTTT.

The chain carries TRBV27 and TRBJ1-2; 7 bases are shared with TRBD1. The germline V gene encodes CDR1 MNHEY and CDR2 SMNVEV (reference sequence). This CDR3 has 14 amino acids. The V segment lost 7 bases and the J segment 8 bases; nucleotides outside the gene matches: 13. The CDR3 nucleotides are TGTGCCAGCACGTCTGTGACAGGGTTGGGCGGCTACACCTTC. Amino acids: CASTSVTGLGGYTF.

The CDR3 protein is CASSQVNQETQYF. CDR3 DNA: TGCGCCAGCAGCCAAGTCAACCAAGAGACCCAGTACTTC. J is TRBJ2-5 and V is TRBV4-1, with D uncertain. Trimming removed 1 base from V and 0 bases from J, with 3 bases in between. Germline CDR1 MGHRA, CDR2 YSYEKL. This CDR3 has 13 residues.

This sequence joins TRBV7-9 and TRBJ2-7, with 8 bases matching TRBD1. Germline loops: CDR1 SEHNR, CDR2 FQNEAQ (reference sequence). The CDR3 is made up of 15 amino acids. The ends lost 5 bases at V and 1 base at J; junction bases unmatched: 7. CDR3 bases: TGTGCCAGCAGCCGAAGGACAGGGCAATCCTACGAGCAGTACTTC. As protein: CASSRRTGQSYEQYF. The variable domain in full, completed from reference TRBV7-9 and TRBJ2-7, reads DTGVSQNPRHKITKRGQNVTFRCDPISEHNRLYWYRQTLGQGPEFLTYFQNEAQLEKSRLLSDRFSAERPKGSFSTLEIQRTEQGDSAMYLCASSRRTGQSYEQYFGPGTRLTVT.

This clone has just a few counts. The V gene is TRBV5-6, the J gene TRBJ2-1; D unclear. Germline V CDR1 and CDR2: SGHDT, YYEEEE. There are 12 residues in the CDR3. V lost 4 bases to trimming and J lost 5 bases, with 7 bases between them. CDR3 sequence (DNA): TGTGCCAGCAGCCCTGGTCACAATGAGCAGTTCTTC. Amino acids: CASSPGHNEQFF.

The chain employs TRBV10-3 and TRBJ1-1, with 9 bases that match TRBD1. The CDR3 totals 16 residues. In germline, CDR1 is ENHRY, CDR2 SYGVKD. V dropped 6 bases and J dropped 6; count of bases not matched to a gene: 14. The CDR3 loop reads CAISSSGTGKTAEAFF. In nucleotides, the CDR3 is TGTGCCATCAGCAGTTCAGGGACAGGGAAGACCGCTGAAGCTTTCTTT.

CDR3 amino acids: CASNTRGSYNSPLHF. The CDR3 nucleotides read TGTGCCAGCAATACCCGGGGCTCCTATAATTCACCCCTCCACTTT. The chain recombines TRBV27 with TRBJ1-6; D is uncertain. V was cut by 7 bases and J by 0 bases, with 10 bases left in between. This CDR3 has 15 amino acids. CDR1 MNHEY and CDR2 SMNVEV come from the germline V gene (reference sequence).

The gene calls are TRBV28 and TRBJ1-2; D might be TRBD1 (5 bases). The CDR3 sequence is 14 residues long. The V end was cut by 3 bases, the J end by 3 bases, with 11 bases between. Germline loops: CDR1 MDHEN, CDR2 SYDVKM. The CDR3 reads CASSLVAGHYGYTF. The CDR3 bases are TGTGCCAGCAGTTTGGTCGCGGGGCACTATGGCTACACCTTC.

The chain recombines TRBV7-7 with TRBJ2-7, with 9 nucleotides matching TRBD1. Germline loops: CDR1 SSHAT, CDR2 FNYEAQ (reference sequence). The CDR3 loop spans 15 amino acids. CDR3 DNA sequence: TGTGCTAGCCCCTGGACAGGGGCGGGTTTCTACGAGCAGTACTTC. Its protein is CASPWTGAGFYEQYF.

The chain is built from TRBV6-6 and TRBJ1-2, with TRBD1 matching 11 bases. CDR1 is MNHNY and CDR2 is SVGAGI in the germline V gene (reference sequence). The CDR3 is 14 residues long. V was pared by 6 bases and J by 4 bases, with 4 bases of the junction left unmatched. This chain's CDR3 is CASRGQGASYGYTF. Written as DNA, the CDR3 is TGTGCCAGCAGAGGACAGGGGGCCAGCTATGGCTACACCTTC.

Here the CDR3 reads CAWSVPYQPQHF. CDR3 DNA: TGTGCCTGGAGTGTACCCTATCAGCCCCAGCATTTT. The chain joins TRBV30 to TRBJ1-5; no firm D call. There are 12 residues in the CDR3. The V end lost 0 bases, the J end lost 5 bases, and 5 bases lay between the germline ends. Germline CDR1 GTSNPN, CDR2 SVGIG (reference sequence).

V and J are TRBV7-9 and TRBJ1-1; D gene unclear. The V gene's germline CDR1 is SEHNR and CDR2 FQNEAQ (reference sequence). The length of the CDR3 is 13 residues. V lost 5 bases and J lost 4, with 11 bases in between. Here the CDR3 reads CASSRLGGTEAFF. As DNA, the CDR3 is TGTGCCAGCAGCCGATTAGGTGGCACTGAAGCTTTCTTT.

The J gene is TRBJ2-5, the V gene TRBV30, with a possible D match to TRBD1 (5 bases). The CDR3 contains 12 residues. Germline V lookup: CDR1 GTSNPN, CDR2 SVGIG (reference sequence). The germline V and J ends were trimmed by 0 bases and 5 bases, with 7 bases remaining between them. The CDR3 is CAWSVGPETQYF. CDR3 nucleotide sequence: TGTGCCTGGAGTGTGGGGCCGGAGACCCAGTACTTC.

The chain has TRBV5-1 and TRBJ1-5; 10 nucleotides agree with TRBD1. Germline values: CDR1 SGHRS, CDR2 YFSETQ. The CDR3 consists of 19 residues. V shed 0 bases and J 4 bases; nucleotides not matched to a gene: 13. CDR3 coding DNA: TGCGCCAGCAGCTTGGTCAGAAGGGACAGGGGAGAGTGGAATCAGCCCCAGCATTTT. Amino acids: CASSLVRRDRGEWNQPQHF.

The rearrangement uses TRBV30 and TRBJ1-2; D ambiguous. V was shortened by 4 bases and J by 4 bases, with 16 bases between the two germline ends. There are 14 residues in the CDR3. The germline gives CDR1 GTSNPN, CDR2 SVGIG (reference sequence). The CDR3 is CAWIGTGKFYGYTF. The CDR3 DNA sequence: TGTGCCTGGATTGGTACGGGGAAGTTCTATGGCTACACCTTC.

This chain uses TRBV4-2 with TRBJ1-1; D possibly corresponds to TRBD1 (5 bases). CDR3 length: 16 residues. The V end lost 6 bases, the J end lost 3 bases, and 20 bases lay between the germline ends. Germline CDR1 is LGHNA and CDR2 is YNFKEQ. In DNA form, the CDR3 reads TGTGCCAGCAGGTTTAAGACAGCTCTCGGGGACACTGAAGCTTTCTTT. As protein: CASRFKTALGDTEAFF.

The chain carries TRBV2 and TRBJ2-3, with 8 positions matching TRBD2. The junction had 4 bases not matched to a gene; V was cut back by 8 bases and J by 3 bases. This CDR3 comprises 13 residues. Per germline, CDR1 SNHLY and CDR2 FYNNEI. CDR3 DNA sequence: TGTGCCAGCTCCAGACTAGCGACAGATACGCAGTATTTT. Translated: CASSRLATDTQYF.

The chain carries TRBV7-9 and TRBJ2-5, with D perhaps matching TRBD1 (6 bases). The CDR3 loop spans 14 amino acids. V dropped 4 bases and J dropped 3 bases, with 12 bases sitting between them. Germline CDR1 reads SEHNR; CDR2 reads FQNEAQ (reference sequence). The DNA for the CDR3 is TGTGCCAGCAGCTACAGGGACCTAGAAGAGACCCAGTACTTC. Protein: CASSYRDLEETQYF.

The V gene is TRBV9, the J gene TRBJ2-5; D perhaps matches TRBD1 (6 bases). V was trimmed by 0 bases and J by 1 base, leaving 10 bases between them. This CDR3 is built from 15 residues. Germline V gene lookup returns CDR1 SGDLS and CDR2 YYNGEE. The CDR3 DNA reads TGTGCCAGCAGCGTAGACCAGGGGACCCAAGAGACCCAGTACTTC. This codes for CASSVDQGTQETQYF.